The sequence of this T cell receptor beta chain was determined in a study of long-term antiretroviral therapy in people with HIV. Sequencing relied on immunoSEQ assay v3.0, run at survey level. For every sample, sequencing targeted roughly 35,000-50,000 T-cell genomes. The data were produced by immunoSEQ multiplex PCR, yet TCRdb's version contains in-frame clones alone and is incomplete. The repertoire has fewer than 10,000 clones, over 70% of them found once; the top ten carry just over 20%. This CDR3 is 15 amino acids long. Germline-derived CDR1 and CDR2 are GTSNPN and SVGIG (reference sequence). J lost 2 bases, V lost 7 bases, and 11 bases had no gene match. General study findings and limits: Increased diversity was seen after ART, yet it remained lower than in transplant donor controls.

Concerning this clone: The target antigen is unknown.

The chain recombines TRBV30 with TRBJ1-2; 9 nucleotides line up with TRBD1. The source of this sequence is a man in his forties with HIV. The sample was unsorted PBMCs, taken 1.8 years before starting antiretroviral therapy. The CDR3 here is CASLPGQGINYGYTF. In nucleotides, the CDR3 is TGTGCCTCGCTACCGGGACAGGGAATAAACTATGGCTACACCTTC.